The 29 T cell receptor beta chains below all came from one sample that was sequenced in a study of cytomegalovirus exposure and HLA in healthy donors. 60 Vbeta and 13 Jbeta primers were used in PCR. Assay: immunoSEQ multiplex PCR; the TCRdb copy retains only in-frame clones and omits some. The sample includes more than 100,000 clones, about three quarters of them seen just once. The specimen sequenced was PBMCs. The receptors shown here come from a man aged 60 to 69 in good health and CMV-seropositive.

The chain carries TRBV28 and TRBJ1-1; 7 bases line up with TRBD1. The CDR3 runs 14 residues. The germline gives CDR1 MDHEN, CDR2 SYDVKM. After removal of 6 bases from V and 3 bases from J, the junction contained 7 bases not matched to a gene. The CDR3 is CASSAGGPYTEAFF. The CDR3 DNA reads as TGTGCCAGCAGCGCAGGGGGTCCCTACACTGAAGCTTTCTTT.

The chain combines TRBV19 with TRBJ1-3; D may be TRBD1 (6 bases). CDR1 and CDR2 from the germline V gene are LNHDA and SQIVND (reference sequence). This CDR3 comprises 17 residues. V was pared by 3 bases and J by 3 bases, with 18 bases between. CDR3 region: CASSISSWTVRGNTIYF. The CDR3 region has the DNA TGTGCCAGTAGTATTTCATCCTGGACAGTTCGTGGAAACACCATATATTTT.

The chain employs TRBV11-2 and TRBJ2-7; TRBD1 matches 8 bases. From germline, CDR1 is SGHAT and CDR2 FQNNGV. The CDR3 consists of 15 residues. V lost 2 bases and J lost 5; bases outside the gene matches: 8. For the CDR3, the DNA is TGTGCCAGCAGCTTAATTCAGGGGGCTTCCAACGAGCAGTACTTC. As protein: CASSLIQGASNEQYF. Using reference TRBV11-2 and TRBJ2-7 for the parts outside the CDR3, the full variable domain is EAGVAQSPRYKIIEKRQSVAFWCNPISGHATLYWYQQILGQGPKLLIQFQNNGVVDDSQLPKDRFSAERLKGVDSTLKIQPAKLEDSAVYLCASSLIQGASNEQYFGPGTRLTVT.

The rearrangement links TRBV28 to TRBJ1-1; 8 bases agree with TRBD1. The V and J ends lost 7 bases and 6 bases, in that order; junction bases with no gene match: 10. This CDR3 has 14 residues. Per germline, CDR1 MDHEN and CDR2 SYDVKM. CDR3 region: CASTPRQGWAEAFF. CDR3 sequence (DNA): TGTGCCAGCACCCCGCGACAGGGGTGGGCTGAAGCTTTCTTT.

The chain employs TRBV18 and TRBJ2-7; tentatively, D is TRBD1 (5 bases). Trimming left V 3 bases short and J 5 bases short, with 20 bases between. The germline V gene encodes CDR1 KGHSH and CDR2 LQKENI. The length of the CDR3 is 16 residues. Here the CDR3 DNA reads TGTGCCAGCTCACCCGGTGACAGAGTTGGCGACCACGAGCAGTACTTC. This translates into CASSPGDRVGDHEQYF.

The gene calls are TRBV28 and TRBJ1-6; the D is unclear. There are 14 residues in the CDR3. CDR1 and CDR2 (germline): MDHEN, SYDVKM. V shed 3 bases and J shed 4 bases, with 7 bases lying between them. The chain's CDR3 is CASSLVSYNSPLHF. In DNA, the CDR3 is TGTGCCAGCAGTTTGGTGAGTTATAATTCACCCCTCCACTTT.

V gene TRBV9 combines with J gene TRBJ2-1; 8 nucleotides align to TRBD1. Germline V CDR1 and CDR2: SGDLS, YYNGEE. Trimming took 4 bases from V and 3 from J; bases not matched to a gene: 6. The CDR3 spans 15 residues. In DNA form, the CDR3 reads TGTGCCAGCAGCAGTTCCGGGACAGGCTACAATGAGCAGTTCTTC. Its protein product is CASSSSGTGYNEQFF. Complete variable domain (other parts from reference TRBV9 and TRBJ2-1): DSGVTQTPKHLITATGQRVTLRCSPRSGDLSVYWYQQSLDQGLQFLIQYYNGEERAKGNILERFSAQQFPDLHSELNLSSLELGDSALYFCASSSSGTGYNEQFFGPGTRLTVL.

This clone was seen a handful of times. The chain is built from TRBV18 and TRBJ2-7; TRBD1 matches 7 bases. Trimming cost V 4 bases and J 3 bases; bases outside gene matches: 6. Per the germline V gene, CDR1 is KGHSH and CDR2 is LQKENI. The CDR3 totals 14 residues. For the CDR3, the DNA is TGTGCCAGCTCACTGACAGGGACCTTCTACGAGCAGTACTTC. Translating it yields CASSLTGTFYEQYF.

This clone was found once. The chain employs TRBV28 and TRBJ2-1; D is perhaps TRBD1 (5 bases). This CDR3 contains 13 residues. Germline loops: CDR1 MDHEN, CDR2 SYDVKM. The V end was cut by 11 bases, the J end by 1 base, with 12 bases between. The CDR3 sequence: CASKAGSYNEQFF. In DNA form, the CDR3 reads TGTGCCTCCAAAGCAGGGTCCTACAATGAGCAGTTCTTC.

This chain uses TRBV5-1 with TRBJ2-7, with 7 bases aligning to TRBD1. This CDR3 has 13 amino acids. Germline trimming cut 0 bases from V and 8 bases from J; bases unmatched to any gene: 5. Germline lookup yields CDR1 SGHRS and CDR2 YFSETQ. The CDR3 region has the DNA TGCGCCAGCAGCTTGGTGGTACAGGGGCAGCAGTACTTC. It encodes CASSLVVQGQQYF.

V is TRBV7-9 and J is TRBJ2-1; D is possibly TRBD2 (7 bases). From germline, CDR1 is SEHNR and CDR2 FQNEAQ (reference sequence). The V and J ends lost 2 bases and 5 bases respectively, with 13 bases between them. The CDR3 is 15 amino acids. CDR3 DNA sequence: TGTGCCAGCAGCTTAACAGGGAGGGGTAACAATGAGCAGTTCTTC. Its translation is CASSLTGRGNNEQFF.

The chain has TRBV10-3 and TRBJ1-5; D perhaps matches TRBD1 (5 bases). V was clipped by 1 base and J by 3 bases, with 10 bases between them. The CDR3 runs 15 residues. Germline-derived CDR1 and CDR2 are ENHRY and SYGVKD. CDR3 sequence: CAISEWGDINQPQHF. CDR3 coding DNA: TGTGCCATCAGTGAGTGGGGGGATATCAATCAGCCCCAGCATTTT.

This clone was seen a handful of times. The V and J genes are TRBV7-6 and TRBJ1-4; D is ambiguous. The CDR3 sequence is 16 residues long. Trimming removed 5 bases from V and 8 bases from J, with 21 bases in between. Germline CDR1 reads SGHVS; CDR2 reads FNYEAQ. Here the CDR3 reads CASSDVLIGEREKLFF. CDR3 nucleotides: TGTGCCAGCAGCGATGTTCTTATCGGGGAGCGCGAAAAACTGTTTTTT.

This chain joins TRBV28 and TRBJ2-5; 8 bases align to TRBD1. The ends lost 4 bases at V and 4 bases at J; junction bases unmatched: 14. The CDR3 runs 17 residues. The V gene's germline CDR1 is MDHEN and CDR2 SYDVKM. CDR3 sequence (DNA): TGTGCCAGCAGTTCCCGAGTTGGGTCAGGGGGCATAGAGACCCAGTACTTC. Translated: CASSSRVGSGGIETQYF.

Points on this clone: Other DNA sequences within the sample encode an identical CDR3. The gene calls are TRBV7-3 and TRBJ1-1, with D hard to call. V lost 3 bases and J lost 1, with 6 bases in between. The CDR3 is 13 amino acids. From germline, CDR1 is SGHTA and CDR2 FQGTGA. CDR3 coding DNA: TGTGCCAGCAGCTTCCGGGGGAACACTGAAGCTTTCTTT. As protein: CASSFRGNTEAFF.

The rearrangement uses TRBV10-3 and TRBJ2-5; TRBD2 aligns across 12 bases. With V trimmed by 2 bases and J by 4 bases, 14 bases remained unmatched. CDR1 is ENHRY and CDR2 is SYGVKD in the germline V gene. The CDR3 runs 19 residues. Written as DNA, the CDR3 is TGTGCCATCAGTGAGGCTCCGGGACTAGCGGGCACCGTGGTAGAGACCCAGTACTTC. Translating gives CAISEAPGLAGTVVETQYF.

The rearrangement joins TRBV18 to TRBJ2-7; 9 positions match TRBD1. J was trimmed by 2 bases and V by 2 bases; bases with no gene match: 4. Germline V lookup: CDR1 KGHSH, CDR2 LQKENI. This CDR3 has 15 amino acids. The CDR3 is CASSPGQGYTYEQYF. CDR3 in DNA: TGTGCCAGCTCACCAGGACAGGGGTATACCTACGAGCAGTACTTC.

This clone has just a few counts. The chain combines TRBV2 with TRBJ1-1; D not certain. The ends were cut back, 6 bases at V and 8 bases at J, with 19 bases in the middle. This CDR3 is 14 amino acids long. Germline lookup yields CDR1 SNHLY and CDR2 FYNNEI. The CDR3 reads CASSSGIGVREAFF. The CDR3 DNA sequence: TGTGCCAGCAGCTCAGGAATTGGCGTCCGGGAAGCTTTCTTT. The variable domain in full, completed from reference TRBV2 and TRBJ1-1, reads EPEVTQTPSHQVTQMGQEVILRCVPISNHLYFYWYRQILGQKVEFLVSFYNNEISEKSEIFDDQFSVERPDGSNFTLKIRSTKLEDSAMYFCASSSGIGVREAFFGQGTRLTVV.

V is TRBV7-9 and J is TRBJ1-6; 10 bases map to TRBD1. Unmatched junction bases numbered 12, after V lost 0 bases and J lost 10 bases. The length of the CDR3 is 18 residues. Looked up from germline, CDR1 is SEHNR and CDR2 is FQNEAQ (reference sequence). The DNA of the CDR3 is TGTGCCAGCAGCTTAGCGGGACAGGGGAGTCTTTCGGGGTCACCCCTCCACTTT. It yields the protein CASSLAGQGSLSGSPLHF.

This chain uses TRBV5-1 with TRBJ2-2; the match to TRBD2 covers 7 bases. The trim removed 7 bases at V and 3 bases at J, leaving 6 bases unmatched. This CDR3 is 14 amino acids long. CDR1 and CDR2 (germline): SGHRS, YFSETQ. The CDR3 reads CASGEGPDTGELFF. CDR3 nucleotide sequence: TGCGCCAGCGGGGAGGGGCCCGACACCGGGGAGCTGTTTTTT.

The V gene is TRBV30, the J gene TRBJ2-6; 10 bases map to TRBD2. V was pared by 2 bases and J by 0 bases, with 7 bases of the junction left unmatched. The germline CDR1 and CDR2 sequences are GTSNPN and SVGIG (reference sequence). This CDR3 has 18 amino acids. The CDR3 region has the DNA TGTGCCTGGAGTTCGCCGACTAGCGGGTCCTCTGGGGCCAACGTCCTGACTTTC. Its protein is CAWSSPTSGSSGANVLTF.

The J gene is TRBJ2-7, the V gene TRBV6-5, with D perhaps matching TRBD2 (7 bases). V was shortened by 7 bases and J by 2 bases, with 9 bases between the two germline ends. The CDR3 has 12 amino acids. The germline V gene has CDR1 MNHEY and CDR2 SVGAGI. The DNA of the CDR3 is TGTGCCAGCAAGGGGGGGACCTACGAGCAGTACTTC. Translated, it gives CASKGGTYEQYF.

This sequence joins TRBV5-4 and TRBJ2-7, with 10 bases lining up with TRBD1. The trim removed 4 bases at V and 5 bases at J, leaving 9 bases unmatched. Germline lookup yields CDR1 SGHNT and CDR2 YYREEE (reference sequence). This CDR3 spans 15 amino acids. CDR3 sequence (DNA): TGTGCCAGCAGCAACCGGGACAGGGGCGGCCACGAGCAGTACTTC. Its protein is CASSNRDRGGHEQYF.

The V call is TRBV6-5, the J call TRBJ2-3, with TRBD1 identical over 7 bases. In germline, CDR1 is MNHEY, CDR2 SVGAGI. This CDR3 is 15 amino acids long. The trim removed 5 bases at V and 1 base at J, leaving 6 bases unmatched. CDR3 loop: CASSPRTGGTDTQYF. The CDR3 region has the DNA TGTGCCAGCAGTCCCCGGACAGGCGGCACAGATACGCAGTATTTT.

This clone occurred a few times. This chain uses TRBV7-9 with TRBJ2-3; D is uncertain. V dropped 8 bases and J dropped 0 bases, with 18 bases sitting between them. The CDR3 length is 16 residues. CDR1 and CDR2 from the germline V gene are SEHNR and FQNEAQ (reference sequence). The CDR3 sequence: CASLRNFGESTDTQYF. Written as DNA, the CDR3 is TGTGCCAGCTTGCGAAACTTTGGAGAGAGCACAGATACGCAGTATTTT.

The chain carries TRBV19 and TRBJ1-2; 9 positions agree with TRBD1. The CDR3 totals 16 residues. Germline V gene data show CDR1 as LNHDA and CDR2 as SQIVND (reference sequence). The V and J ends lost 5 bases and 5 bases, in that order; junction bases with no gene match: 12. The CDR3 protein is CASSLPNGQGLYGYTF. The CDR3 nucleotides read TGTGCCAGTAGTCTTCCGAACGGACAGGGGCTATATGGCTACACCTTC.

This clone occurred once. The chain has TRBV5-1 and TRBJ2-4; 7 nucleotides match TRBD1. Germline V CDR1 and CDR2: SGHRS, YFSETQ. The CDR3 contains 14 residues. The junction had 2 bases not matched to a gene; V was cut back by 0 bases and J by 5 bases. CDR3 amino acids: CASSLVGGENIQYF. The DNA for the CDR3 is TGCGCCAGCAGCTTGGTAGGGGGCGAAAACATTCAGTACTTC.

The chain couples TRBV5-4 to TRBJ2-7, with D possibly matching TRBD2 (7 bases). The CDR3 contains 16 residues. CDR1 is SGHNT and CDR2 is YYREEE in the germline V gene (reference sequence). Trimming shortened V by 0 bases and J by 6 bases, and 19 bases separated the two germline ends. DNA of the CDR3: TGTGCCAGCAGCTTGGCCAGGGGCGGGAGCACGGGCGAGCAGTACTTC. Translation: CASSLARGGSTGEQYF.

The rearrangement links TRBV7-8 to TRBJ2-7, with D tentatively TRBD1 (6 bases). The V end was cut by 1 base, the J end by 3 bases, with 13 bases between. CDR1 SGHVS and CDR2 FQNEAQ come from the germline V gene. This CDR3 spans 15 amino acids. The CDR3 spells CASSLETGTVYEQYF. CDR3 DNA sequence: TGTGCCAGCAGCTTAGAAACAGGGACGGTCTACGAGCAGTACTTC.